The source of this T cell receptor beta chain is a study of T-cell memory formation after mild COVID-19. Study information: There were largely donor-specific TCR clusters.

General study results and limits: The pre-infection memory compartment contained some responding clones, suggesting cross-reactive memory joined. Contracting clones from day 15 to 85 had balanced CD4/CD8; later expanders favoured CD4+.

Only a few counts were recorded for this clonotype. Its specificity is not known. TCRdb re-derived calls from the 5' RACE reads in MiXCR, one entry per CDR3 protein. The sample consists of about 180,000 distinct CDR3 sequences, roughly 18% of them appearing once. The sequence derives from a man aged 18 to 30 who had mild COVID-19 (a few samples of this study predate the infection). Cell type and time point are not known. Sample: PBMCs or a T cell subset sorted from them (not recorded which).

The CDR3: CAWSTHHPGPQYF. The CDR3 nucleotides read TGTGCCTGGAGTACTCACCACCCCGGGCCTCAGTACTTC. The chain couples TRBV30 to TRBJ2-4; D uncertain. The germline V and J ends were trimmed by 2 bases and 12 bases, with 17 bases remaining between them. CDR1 and CDR2 (germline): GTSNPN, SVGIG (reference sequence). This CDR3 has 13 amino acids.